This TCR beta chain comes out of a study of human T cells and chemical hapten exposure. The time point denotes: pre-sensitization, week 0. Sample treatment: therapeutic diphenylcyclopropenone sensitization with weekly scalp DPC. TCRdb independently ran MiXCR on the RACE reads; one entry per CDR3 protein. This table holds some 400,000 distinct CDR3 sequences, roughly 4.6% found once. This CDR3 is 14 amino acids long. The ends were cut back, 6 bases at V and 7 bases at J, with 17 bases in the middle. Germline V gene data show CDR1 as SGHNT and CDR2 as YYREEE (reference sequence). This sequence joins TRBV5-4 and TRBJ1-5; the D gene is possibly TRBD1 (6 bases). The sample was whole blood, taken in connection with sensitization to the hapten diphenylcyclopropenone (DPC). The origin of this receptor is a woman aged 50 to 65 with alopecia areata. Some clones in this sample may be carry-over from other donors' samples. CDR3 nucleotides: TGTGCCAGCACCCCTCTTGGAGGGACACAGCCCCAGCATTTT. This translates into CASTPLGGTQPQHF.